The source of this T cell receptor (beta chain) is a study of Graves' ophthalmopathy and Graves' hyperthyroidism. Study background: Peripheral blood collection took place at initial diagnosis, before any treatment.

This clonotype was detected many times. Amplification from RNA transcripts yielded the TCR beta CDR3 regions. A first-round RT-PCR used HTBI primers, followed by a second-round multiplex PCR. One entry per CDR3 protein, called by TCRdb with MiXCR from the multiplex PCR reads. The table includes hundreds of thousands of distinct CDR3 sequences, approximately 22% detected once. As the starting material, approximately 10 ml of fresh peripheral blood yielded the PBMCs. The germline CDR1 and CDR2 sequences are SGHAT and FQDESV (reference sequence). V shed 2 bases, J shed 4 bases, and the junction held 11 bases outside the gene matches. The CDR3 covers 16 residues.

The chain has TRBV11-1 and TRBJ2-7, with 7 bases fitting TRBD2. The sequenced sample was peripheral blood. The sequence derives from a woman aged 18-29 years with stable Graves' hyperthyroidism. Some clones in this sample may be carry-over from other donors' samples. CDR3 nucleotide sequence: TGTGCCAGCAGCTTATCACGACTAGCCGCTCCATACGAGCAGTACTTC. Its protein is CASSLSRLAAPYEQYF.